A single sample gave rise to the 15 T cell receptor beta chains below, sequenced in a study of Graves' ophthalmopathy and Graves' hyperthyroidism. From RNA, the CDR3 regions of TCR beta chains were amplified and sequenced. RT-PCR with HTBI primers came first, then second-round multiplex PCR. TCRdb redid the calling of the multiplex PCR reads with MiXCR, one entry per CDR3 protein. The data contain roughly 51,000 distinct CDR3 sequences, over 45% of them singletons. The sample was peripheral blood. These receptors were collected from an adult man with Graves' ophthalmopathy.

Many counts were recorded for this clonotype. The chain carries TRBV10-2 and TRBJ1-4; tentative D call: TRBD1 (5 bases). Looked up from germline, CDR1 is WSHSY and CDR2 is SAAADI. Trimming removed 7 bases at V and 3 bases at J, with 9 bases between. CDR3 length: 13 amino acids. The CDR3 loop is CASNPGPNEKLFF. The CDR3 coding sequence is TGCGCCAGCAATCCGGGGCCTAATGAAAAACTGTTTTTT.

A word on this clonotype: The junction departs from the called germline gene at one end, perhaps through a read error. V is TRBV5-4 and J is TRBJ1-3, with no clear D. CDR3 length: 11 residues. Germline loops: CDR1 SGHNT, CDR2 YYREEE (reference sequence). CDR3 bases: TGTGCCAGCAACTCTGGACACACCATATATTTT. This translates into CASNSGHTIYF.

On this clonotype itself: It is unclear where the CDR3 begins or ends on the DNA, so no DNA is shown, and the CDR3 is as TCRdb lists it. This chain uses TRBV25-1 with TRBJ2-5; TRBD1, the table's D call, was not compared with the DNA. The V gene's germline CDR1 is MGHDK and CDR2 SYGVNS. Both ends counted, the CDR3 spans 21 residues. CDR3 sequence reads: CASSVGQWNEKLFFGSGTQYF.

This clonotype was seen many times. V gene TRBV5-8 combines with J gene TRBJ2-1; D perhaps matches TRBD2 (6 bases). In germline, CDR1 is SGHTS, CDR2 YDEGEE. V shed 2 bases and J shed 0 bases, with 9 bases lying between them. The CDR3 spans 15 residues. The CDR3 reads CASSLGGSSYNEQFF. CDR3 DNA: TGTGCCAGCAGCTTAGGAGGGAGCTCCTACAATGAGCAGTTCTTC.

This clonotype has at least ten counts. The rearrangement uses TRBV20-1 and TRBJ1-1; D call uncertain. The CDR3 is 15 amino acids. Looked up from germline, CDR1 is DFQATT and CDR2 is SNEGSKA (reference sequence). V dropped 0 bases and J dropped 1 base, with 12 bases sitting between them. The DNA of the CDR3 is TGCAGTGCTAGAGATACGGGTTCGGGGAACACTGAAGCTTTCTTT. This sequence encodes CSARDTGSGNTEAFF.

This clonotype was recorded a few times. This sequence joins TRBV19 and TRBJ2-1; D unresolved. The CDR3 contains 16 residues. V lost 1 base and J 9 bases, leaving 19 bases between the germline ends. Germline CDR1 and CDR2: LNHDA and SQIVND (reference sequence). This chain's CDR3 is CASSIVLNTRMSEQFF. The CDR3 coding sequence is TGTGCCAGTAGTATAGTTTTGAACACCCGAATGAGTGAGCAGTTCTTC.

The CDR3 spells CASSLGGAATDTQYF. For the CDR3, the DNA is TGTGCCAGCAGCTTGGGAGGGGCCGCGACAGATACGCAGTATTTT. The chain combines TRBV5-6 with TRBJ2-3; TRBD1 or TRBD2 may be the D gene (5 bases each). Germline V CDR1 and CDR2: SGHDT, YYEEEE. There are 15 residues in the CDR3. Trimming shortened V by 0 bases and J by 3 bases, and 11 bases separated the two germline ends.

The V gene is TRBV5-4, the J gene TRBJ2-7; D unclear. Germline values: CDR1 SGHNT, CDR2 YYREEE (reference sequence). V lost 4 bases and J lost 4, with 9 bases in between. This CDR3 has 12 residues. The CDR3 sequence is CASSGSPYEQYF. The CDR3 DNA is TGTGCCAGCAGCGGATCCCCATACGAGCAGTACTTC.

The chain couples TRBV14 to TRBJ1-1; no clear D gene. Trimming removed 4 bases at V and 1 base at J, with 7 bases between. CDR1 is SGHDN, CDR2 FVKESK, per germline. This CDR3 contains 13 residues. The CDR3 DNA reads TGTGCCAGCAGCCCTCAGCCGAACACTGAAGCTTTCTTT. Residues: CASSPQPNTEAFF.

CDR3 amino acids: CASSQEGLAGSGANVLTF. The CDR3 coding sequence is TGTGCCAGCAGCCAAGAGGGACTAGCGGGCTCTGGGGCCAACGTCCTGACTTTC. The chain links TRBV4-2 to TRBJ2-6, with TRBD2 matching over 12 bases. V lost 0 bases to trimming and J lost 0 bases; unmatched junction nucleotides: 0. Germline CDR1 LGHNA, CDR2 YNFKEQ. The CDR3 is 18 amino acids.

The chain combines TRBV14 with TRBJ2-2; D uncertain. Trimming left V 8 bases short and J 4 bases short, with 17 bases between. The CDR3 extends over 15 amino acids. Per the germline V gene, CDR1 is SGHDN and CDR2 is FVKESK. The chain's CDR3 is CASALWQTGTGELFF. Written as DNA, the CDR3 is TGTGCCAGCGCGCTGTGGCAGACGGGCACCGGGGAGCTGTTTTTT.

The V gene is TRBV7-2, the J gene TRBJ2-1; TRBD1 agrees at 9 bases. With 3 bases clipped from V and 2 bases from J, the junction kept 5 bases outside the gene matches. This CDR3 is built from 16 residues. Germline loops: CDR1 SGHTA, CDR2 FQGNSA. The CDR3 DNA is TGTGCCAGCAGCTTTGGGACAGGGAGGGCCTACAATGAGCAGTTCTTC. It translates to CASSFGTGRAYNEQFF.

This chain links TRBV7-3 with TRBJ2-1; 7 nucleotides agree with TRBD1. The germline CDR1 and CDR2 sequences are SGHTA and FQGTGA. The CDR3 is 15 amino acids. V was pared by 5 bases and J by 9 bases, with 13 bases of the junction left unmatched. The CDR3 nucleotides read TGTGCCAGCAGCCTCACAGGGGATTCCACACGTGAGCAGTTCTTC. The encoded protein is CASSLTGDSTREQFF.

This CDR3 is CASSLGRGSMNTEAFF. The DNA of the CDR3 is TGTGCCAGCAGCTTAGGCAGGGGATCAATGAACACTGAAGCTTTCTTT. The V gene is TRBV11-2, the J gene TRBJ1-1, with a weak D call TRBD1 (6 bases). Germline V CDR1 and CDR2: SGHAT, FQNNGV. CDR3 size: 16 residues. The germline V and J ends were trimmed by 1 base and 0 bases, with 12 bases remaining between them.

The V call is TRBV15, the J call TRBJ2-6; D not resolved. The CDR3 spans 14 residues. V was cut by 0 bases and J by 3 bases, with 3 bases left in between. Germline CDR1 LNHNV, CDR2 YYDKDF (reference sequence). The CDR3 nucleotides are TGTGCCACCAGCAGAGAGGGTGGGGCCAACGTCCTGACTTTC. It translates to CATSREGGANVLTF.